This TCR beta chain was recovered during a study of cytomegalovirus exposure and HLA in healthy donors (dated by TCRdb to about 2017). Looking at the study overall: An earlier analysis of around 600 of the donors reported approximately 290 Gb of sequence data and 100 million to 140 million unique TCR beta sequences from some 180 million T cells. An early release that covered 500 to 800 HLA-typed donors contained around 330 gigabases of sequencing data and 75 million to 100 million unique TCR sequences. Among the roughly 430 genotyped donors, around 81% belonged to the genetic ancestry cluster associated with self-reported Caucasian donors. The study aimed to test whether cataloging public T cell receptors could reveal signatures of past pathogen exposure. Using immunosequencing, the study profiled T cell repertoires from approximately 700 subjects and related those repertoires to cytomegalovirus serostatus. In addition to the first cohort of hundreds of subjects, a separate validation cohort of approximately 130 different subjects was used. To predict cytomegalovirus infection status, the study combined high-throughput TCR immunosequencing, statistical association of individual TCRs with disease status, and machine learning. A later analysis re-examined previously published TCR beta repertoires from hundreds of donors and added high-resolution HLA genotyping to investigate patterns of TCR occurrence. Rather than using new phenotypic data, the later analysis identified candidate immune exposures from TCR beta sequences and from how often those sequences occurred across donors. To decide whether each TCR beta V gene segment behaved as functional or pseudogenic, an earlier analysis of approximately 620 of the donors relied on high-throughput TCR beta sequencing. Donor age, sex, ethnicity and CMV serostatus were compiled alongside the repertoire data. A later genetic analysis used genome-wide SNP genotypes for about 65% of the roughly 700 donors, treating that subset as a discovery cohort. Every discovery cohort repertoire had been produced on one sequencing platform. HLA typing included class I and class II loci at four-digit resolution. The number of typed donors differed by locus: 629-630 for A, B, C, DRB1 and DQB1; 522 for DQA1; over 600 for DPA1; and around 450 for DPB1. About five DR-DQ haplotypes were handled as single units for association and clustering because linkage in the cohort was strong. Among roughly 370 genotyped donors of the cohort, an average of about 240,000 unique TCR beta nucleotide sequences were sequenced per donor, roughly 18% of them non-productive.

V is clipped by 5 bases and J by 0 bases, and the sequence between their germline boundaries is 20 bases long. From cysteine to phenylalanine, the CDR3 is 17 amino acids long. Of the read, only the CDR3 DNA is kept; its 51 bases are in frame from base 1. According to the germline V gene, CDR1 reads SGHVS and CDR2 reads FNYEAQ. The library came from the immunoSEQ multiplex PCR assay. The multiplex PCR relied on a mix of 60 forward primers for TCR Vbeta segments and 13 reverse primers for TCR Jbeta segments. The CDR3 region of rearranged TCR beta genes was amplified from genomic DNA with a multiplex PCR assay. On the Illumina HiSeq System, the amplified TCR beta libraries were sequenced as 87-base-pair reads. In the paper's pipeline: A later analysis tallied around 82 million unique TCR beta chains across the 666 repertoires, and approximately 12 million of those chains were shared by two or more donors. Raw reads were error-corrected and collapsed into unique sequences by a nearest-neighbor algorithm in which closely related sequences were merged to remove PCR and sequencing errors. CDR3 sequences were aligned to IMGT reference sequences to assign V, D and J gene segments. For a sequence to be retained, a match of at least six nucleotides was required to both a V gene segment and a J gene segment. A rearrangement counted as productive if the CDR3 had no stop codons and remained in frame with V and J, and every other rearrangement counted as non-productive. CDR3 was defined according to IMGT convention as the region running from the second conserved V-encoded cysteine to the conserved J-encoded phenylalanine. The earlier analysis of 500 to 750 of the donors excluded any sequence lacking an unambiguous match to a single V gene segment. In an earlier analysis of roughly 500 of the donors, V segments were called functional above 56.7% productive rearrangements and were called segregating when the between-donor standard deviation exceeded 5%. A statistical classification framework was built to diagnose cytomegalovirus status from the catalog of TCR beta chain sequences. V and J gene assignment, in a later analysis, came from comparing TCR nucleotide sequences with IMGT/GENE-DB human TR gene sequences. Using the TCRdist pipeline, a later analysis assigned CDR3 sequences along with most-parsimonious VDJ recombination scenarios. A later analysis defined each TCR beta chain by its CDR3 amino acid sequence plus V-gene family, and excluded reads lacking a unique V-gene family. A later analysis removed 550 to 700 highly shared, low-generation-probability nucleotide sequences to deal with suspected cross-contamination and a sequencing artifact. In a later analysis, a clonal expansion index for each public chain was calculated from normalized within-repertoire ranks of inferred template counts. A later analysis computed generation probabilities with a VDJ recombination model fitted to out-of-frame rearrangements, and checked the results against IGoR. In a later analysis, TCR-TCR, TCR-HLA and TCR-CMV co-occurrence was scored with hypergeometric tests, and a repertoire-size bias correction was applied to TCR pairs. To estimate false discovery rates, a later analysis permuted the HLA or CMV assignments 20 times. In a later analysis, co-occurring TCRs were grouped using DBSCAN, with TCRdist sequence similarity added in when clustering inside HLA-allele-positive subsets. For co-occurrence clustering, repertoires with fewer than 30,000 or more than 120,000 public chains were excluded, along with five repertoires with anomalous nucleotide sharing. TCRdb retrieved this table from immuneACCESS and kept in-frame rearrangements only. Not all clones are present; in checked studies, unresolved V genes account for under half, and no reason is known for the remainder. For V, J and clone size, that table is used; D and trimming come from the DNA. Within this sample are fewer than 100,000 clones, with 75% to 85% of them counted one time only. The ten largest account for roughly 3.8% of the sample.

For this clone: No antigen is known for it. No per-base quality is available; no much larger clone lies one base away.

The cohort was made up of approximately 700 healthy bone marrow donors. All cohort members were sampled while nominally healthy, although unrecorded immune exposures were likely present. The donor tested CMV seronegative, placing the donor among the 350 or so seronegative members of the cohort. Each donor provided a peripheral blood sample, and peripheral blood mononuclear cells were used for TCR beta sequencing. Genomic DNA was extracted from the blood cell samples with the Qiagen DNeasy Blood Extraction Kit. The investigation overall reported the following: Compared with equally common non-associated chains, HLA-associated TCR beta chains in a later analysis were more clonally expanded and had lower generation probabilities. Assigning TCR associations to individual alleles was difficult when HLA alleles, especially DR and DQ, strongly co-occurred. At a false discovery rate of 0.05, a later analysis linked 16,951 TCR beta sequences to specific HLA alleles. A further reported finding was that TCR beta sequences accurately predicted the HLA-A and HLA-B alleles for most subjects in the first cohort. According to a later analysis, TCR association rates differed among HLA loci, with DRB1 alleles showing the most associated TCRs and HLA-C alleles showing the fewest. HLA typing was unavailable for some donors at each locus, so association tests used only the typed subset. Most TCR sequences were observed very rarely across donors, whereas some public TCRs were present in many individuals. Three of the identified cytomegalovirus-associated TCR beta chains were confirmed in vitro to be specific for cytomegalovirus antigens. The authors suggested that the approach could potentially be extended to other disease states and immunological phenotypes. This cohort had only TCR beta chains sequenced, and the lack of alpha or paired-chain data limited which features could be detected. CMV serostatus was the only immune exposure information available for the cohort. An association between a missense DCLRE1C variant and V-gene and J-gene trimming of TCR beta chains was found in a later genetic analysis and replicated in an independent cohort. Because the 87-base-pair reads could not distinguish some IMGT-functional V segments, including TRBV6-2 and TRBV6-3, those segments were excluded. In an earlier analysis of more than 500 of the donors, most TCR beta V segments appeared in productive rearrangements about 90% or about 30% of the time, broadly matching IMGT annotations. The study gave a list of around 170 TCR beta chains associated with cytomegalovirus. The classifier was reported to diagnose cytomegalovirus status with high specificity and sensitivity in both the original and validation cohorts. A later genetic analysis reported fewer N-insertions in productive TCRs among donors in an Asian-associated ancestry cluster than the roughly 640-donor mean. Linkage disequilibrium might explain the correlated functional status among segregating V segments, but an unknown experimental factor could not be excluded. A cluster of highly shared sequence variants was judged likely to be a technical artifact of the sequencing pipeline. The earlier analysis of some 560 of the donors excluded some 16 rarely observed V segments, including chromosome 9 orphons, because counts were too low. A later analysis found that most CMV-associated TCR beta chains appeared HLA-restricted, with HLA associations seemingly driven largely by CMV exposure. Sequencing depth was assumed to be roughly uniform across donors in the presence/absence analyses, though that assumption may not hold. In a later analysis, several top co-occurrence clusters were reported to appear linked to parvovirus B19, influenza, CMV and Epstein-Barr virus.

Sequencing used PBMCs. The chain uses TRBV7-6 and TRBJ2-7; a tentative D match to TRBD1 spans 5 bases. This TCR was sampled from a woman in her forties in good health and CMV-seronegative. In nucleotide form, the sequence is TGTGCCAGCAGCCCCCGGTATATAGGGGCCCGCTCCTACGAGCAGTACTTC. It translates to CASSPRYIGARSYEQYF.